A single sample is the source of the 13 T cell receptor beta chains below, sequenced in a study of post-analysis software for immune sequencing data. General observations from the study: A few TRBV segments were significantly more frequent in patients than in controls. TRBV5-6, TRBV5-1 and TRBV20-1 were among these segments.

TCR beta libraries were prepared from cDNA with unique molecular identifiers. TCRdb analysed the PCR reads with MiXCR anew, one entry per CDR3 protein. This sample has around 400,000 distinct CDR3 sequences, with over 30% found just once. The antigens of these receptors remain unknown. Sequencing used blood. The receptors derive from a girl between 2 and 10 years old with multiple sclerosis.

CDR3 sequence: CATSRDRGNYGYTF. CDR3 in DNA: TGTGCCACCAGCAGAGATCGCGGGAACTATGGCTACACCTTC. The J gene is TRBJ1-2, the V gene TRBV15, with D hard to call. From germline, CDR1 is LNHNV and CDR2 YYDKDF (reference sequence). V gave up 0 bases and J gave up 2 bases, with 7 bases separating them. The CDR3 contains 14 residues. Variable domain in full (rest from reference TRBV15 and TRBJ1-2): DAMVIQNPRYQVTQFGKPVTLSCSQTLNHNVMYWYQQKSSQAPKLLFHYYDKDFNNEADTPDNFQSRRPNTSFCFLDIRSPGLGDTAMYLCATSRDRGNYGYTFGSGTRLTVV.

On this clonotype: One end of the junction fails to match germline, which may point to a read error. The J gene is TRBJ2-5, the V gene TRBV5-1; 7 nucleotides align to TRBD2. This CDR3 contains 14 residues. Germline V CDR1 and CDR2: SGHRS, YFSETQ. The CDR3 region is CASSFLADQETRYF. The CDR3 coding sequence is TGCGCCAGCAGCTTCCTAGCGGACCAAGAGACCCGGTACTTC.

The chain is built from TRBV20-1 and TRBJ2-5, with TRBD2 matching over 10 bases. The V gene's germline CDR1 is DFQATT and CDR2 SNEGSKA (reference sequence). The J segment lost 2 bases and the V segment lost 3 bases, leaving 6 bases of the junction unmatched. The CDR3 contains 15 residues. For the CDR3, the DNA is TGCAGTGCTAGCCTAGCGGGGGACCAACAAGAGACCCAGTACTTC. Its translation: CSASLAGDQQETQYF.

This clonotype was counted between two and nine times. The chain couples TRBV29-1 to TRBJ2-3, with D perhaps TRBD2 (7 bases). Germline V gene lookup returns CDR1 SQVTM and CDR2 ANQGSEA. Trimming pared 6 bases from V and 8 bases from J, leaving 12 bases between. The CDR3 runs 11 residues. CDR3 bases: TGCAGCGTGGATGGGGGGGCTACGCAGTATTTT. It codes for CSVDGGATQYF.

This clonotype turned up a few times. This chain connects TRBV5-1 to TRBJ2-7, with 9 bases fitting TRBD2. The germline gives CDR1 SGHRS, CDR2 YFSETQ. This CDR3 has 16 residues. The V and J ends lost 2 bases and 4 bases, in that order; junction bases with no gene match: 10. The CDR3 spells CASSFSAGGPQYEQYF. The CDR3 DNA reads TGCGCCAGCAGCTTTTCTGCGGGAGGGCCGCAGTACGAGCAGTACTTC.

V usage is TRBV28 and J usage is TRBJ2-5; the D is unclear. The J call may be incorrect, as the DNA end agrees better with TRBJ2-7. The length of the CDR3 is 13 residues. Germline CDR1 is MDHEN and CDR2 is SYDVKM. For the CDR3, the DNA is TGTGCCAGCAGTTTACAGATCCGATACGAGCAGTACTTC. It yields the protein CASSLQIRYEQYF.

The chain uses TRBV28 and TRBJ2-1, with D perhaps assigned TRBD1 or TRBD2 (5 bases each). V lost 8 bases and J lost 9, with 14 bases in between. The CDR3 is 12 amino acids. The germline V gene encodes CDR1 MDHEN and CDR2 SYDVKM. Written as DNA, the CDR3 is TGTGCCAGCGGCGCCCGGGGCCGTGAGCAGTTCTTC. Translated, it gives CASGARGREQFF.

Here the CDR3 reads CASSEEGTGRNEQFF. The CDR3 coding sequence is TGCGCCAGCAGTGAGGAAGGGACAGGCAGAAATGAGCAGTTCTTC. The chain links TRBV10-1 to TRBJ2-1; 8 positions agree with TRBD1. Germline V gene lookup returns CDR1 WNHNN and CDR2 SYGVQD (reference sequence). This CDR3 region has 15 residues. Trimming at V came to 2 bases and at J to 7 bases, leaving 7 bases not matched to a gene.

The sample holds a few counts of this clonotype. The rearrangement uses TRBV4-2 and TRBJ2-7; TRBD1 might be the D (5 bases). The V end lost 3 bases, the J end lost 2 bases, and 8 bases lay between the germline ends. This CDR3 comprises 13 residues. Germline V gene data show CDR1 as LGHNA and CDR2 as YNFKEQ. CDR3 sequence reads: CASSQRTPYEQYF. Written as DNA, the CDR3 is TGTGCCAGCAGCCAGCGGACACCCTACGAGCAGTACTTC.

The chain employs TRBV9 and TRBJ2-5; 9 positions agree with TRBD1. Trimming cost V 5 bases and J 11 bases; bases outside gene matches: 13. This CDR3 is 14 amino acids long. CDR1 and CDR2 (germline): SGDLS, YYNGEE. In DNA form, the CDR3 reads TGTGCCAGCAGGGGACAGGGAGGGTACAATGAGCAGTACTTC. Translated: CASRGQGGYNEQYF.

This clonotype has just a few counts. The chain employs TRBV9 and TRBJ2-5; D call uncertain. CDR3 size: 13 residues. V was clipped by 0 bases and J by 7 bases, with 10 bases between them. Germline V gene sequence: CDR1 SGDLS, CDR2 YYNGEE. The CDR3 DNA sequence: TGTGCCAGCAGCGTAGTGCTTTCTGGGACCCAGTACTTC. This gives the protein CASSVVLSGTQYF.

The rearrangement links TRBV10-3 to TRBJ2-7; D possibly corresponds to TRBD1 (5 bases). The germline CDR1 and CDR2 sequences are ENHRY and SYGVKD. The CDR3 spans 14 residues. V was pared by 0 bases and J by 7 bases, with 13 bases between. The CDR3 here is CAISESSETAEQYF. As DNA, the CDR3 is TGTGCCATCAGTGAGTCCTCCGAGACAGCTGAGCAGTACTTC.

This rearrangement joins TRBV4-1 to TRBJ2-5, with no clear D. The CDR3 consists of 14 residues. Germline-derived CDR1 and CDR2 are MGHRA and YSYEKL. V lost 2 bases and J 4 bases, leaving 11 bases between the germline ends. CDR3 coding DNA: TGCGCCAGCAGCCAACTAGGTAACCCAGAGACCCAGTACTTC. Translation gives CASSQLGNPETQYF.